These 27 T cell receptor beta chains came from one sample sequenced in a study of T cells generated in artificial thymic organoids. Semi-nested PCR with reverse primers in the TRAC or TRBC constant regions amplified each chain separately. TCRdb re-called the 5' RACE reads through MiXCR, storing one row per CDR3 protein. The sample lists under 7,000 distinct CDR3 sequences; 20% to 25% were seen once. Organoids aggregated human HSPCs with DLL1-transduced murine MS5 stromal cells. Residual T cells were removed by FACS sorting CD34+CD3- progenitor cells before seeding the organoids. These receptors have no known antigen. The sample consisted of naive CD8+ T cells grown in artificial thymic organoids from cord blood stem and progenitor cells. Specified subset: CD3+TCRalphabeta+CD8SP T cells; for blood, CD45RO-CCR7+ naive CD8+ T cells. The receptors were sampled from a human donor who gave cord blood stem cells for thymic organoid culture, a cardiac surgery patient who gave postnatal thymus, or a blood donor (not recorded which).

This clonotype is medium-sized within its sample. The chain is built from TRBV5-1 and TRBJ2-5; no reliable D call. CDR3 size: 11 residues. Per germline, CDR1 SGHRS and CDR2 YFSETQ. Trimming pared 4 bases from V and 6 bases from J, leaving 7 bases between. CDR3 DNA: TGCGCCAGCAGCCCCCACAAGACCCAGTACTTC. Protein product: CASSPHKTQYF.

This clonotype counts as medium-sized. The genes are TRBV5-4 and TRBJ2-6, with D hard to call. The CDR3 runs to 15 residues. The V gene's germline CDR1 is SGHNT and CDR2 YYREEE (reference sequence). V was pared by 0 bases and J by 0 bases, with 4 bases between. The CDR3 reads CASSLGASGANVLTF. The CDR3 DNA reads as TGTGCCAGCAGCTTGGGGGCCTCTGGGGCCAACGTCCTGACTTTC.

The chain employs TRBV4-3 and TRBJ2-2; 12 bases fit TRBD2. In germline, CDR1 is LGHNA, CDR2 YSLEER. V lost 1 base and J lost 7; bases outside the gene matches: 4. The CDR3 loop spans 16 amino acids. The DNA for the CDR3 is TGCGCCAGCAGCCAAGTCCGACTAGCGGGAGACGGGGAGCTGTTTTTT. Protein product: CASSQVRLAGDGELFF.

CDR3 sequence reads: CASSLAGRAAQYF. In DNA form, the CDR3 reads TGTGCCAGCAGCTTGGCCGGTAGGGCAGCGCAGTATTTT. The chain carries TRBV5-4 and TRBJ2-3, with D unresolved. This CDR3 has 13 residues. The V gene lost 0 bases and the J gene lost 10 bases, with 12 bases spanning the gap. Germline CDR1 reads SGHNT; CDR2 reads YYREEE (reference sequence).

By share of the sample, this clonotype is medium-sized. The chain joins TRBV12-3 or TRBV12-4 to TRBJ1-6; D is possibly TRBD1 (5 bases). V dropped 4 bases and J dropped 7 bases, with 11 bases sitting between them. The CDR3 runs 14 residues. The CDR3: CASSSGGWNSPLHF. CDR3 in DNA: TGTGCCAGCAGTTCGGGGGGATGGAATTCACCCCTCCACTTT.

This clonotype is judged medium-sized. The chain combines TRBV10-3 with TRBJ1-6; a weak D match, TRBD1 (5 bases). CDR1 is ENHRY and CDR2 is SYGVKD in the germline V gene. The length of the CDR3 is 14 residues. Between the trimmed V and J ends, which lost 8 bases and 4 bases, there was a span of 12 bases. The CDR3 sequence is CAIGPGRYNSPLHF. In DNA form, the CDR3 reads TGTGCCATCGGCCCGGGACGTTATAATTCACCCCTCCACTTT.

By frequency in the sample, this clonotype is medium-sized. V and J are TRBV6-6 and TRBJ1-5, with D possibly TRBD1 on 6 matching bases. The CDR3 runs to 16 residues. Germline V gene lookup returns CDR1 MNHNY and CDR2 SVGAGI (reference sequence). The germline V and J ends were trimmed by 2 bases and 3 bases, with 14 bases remaining between them. CDR3 protein: CASSYPTDSSNQPQHF. For the CDR3, the DNA is TGTGCCAGCAGTTACCCGACGGACAGCTCCAATCAGCCCCAGCATTTT.

By share, this clonotype counts as medium-sized (0.01 to 0.1%). The J gene is TRBJ2-5, the V gene TRBV10-2, with D perhaps matching TRBD2 (7 bases). CDR1 is WSHSY and CDR2 is SAAADI in the germline V gene. V dropped 7 bases and J dropped 0 bases, with 15 bases sitting between them. The CDR3 extends over 15 amino acids. CDR3 sequence: CASKGGGRDQETQYF. CDR3 sequence (DNA): TGCGCCAGCAAAGGGGGTGGGAGGGACCAAGAGACCCAGTACTTC.

V and J are TRBV12-3 or TRBV12-4 and TRBJ1-1, with 7 bases aligning to TRBD1. The CDR3 contains 15 residues. Trimming removed 6 bases from V and 5 bases from J; junction bases left unmatched: 12. CDR3 nucleotide sequence: TGTGCCAGCAGCCTCCCTAGGGGGCGTTATACTGAAGCTTTCTTT. Translating gives CASSLPRGRYTEAFF.

Sample share makes this clonotype medium-sized (0.01 to 0.1%). V and J are TRBV2 and TRBJ2-1; 11 bases are a match to TRBD2. From germline, CDR1 is SNHLY and CDR2 FYNNEI. V gave up 0 bases and J gave up 8 bases; unmatched junction bases: 9. The CDR3 contains 17 residues. CDR3 sequence (DNA): TGTGCCAGCAGTGAAGCGGAACTAGCGGGAGTTTACGATGAGCAGTTCTTC. It translates to CASSEAELAGVYDEQFF.

In its sample, this clonotype ranks as medium-sized. V usage is TRBV6-5 and J usage is TRBJ2-7, with 8 bases that match TRBD1. The CDR3 runs to 13 residues. The germline V gene encodes CDR1 MNHEY and CDR2 SVGAGI. Trimming at V came to 5 bases and at J to 4 bases, leaving 4 bases not matched to a gene. The CDR3 region is CASSVYRGYEQYF. Here the CDR3 DNA reads TGTGCCAGCAGTGTGTACAGGGGGTACGAGCAGTACTTC.

Judged by abundance, this clonotype is medium-sized. Here the CDR3 DNA reads TGTGCCAGCAGCCAAGGGTGGGCGAGGAAGGGGTCGGAGACCCAGTACTTC. Protein sequence: CASSQGWARKGSETQYF. The chain carries TRBV3-1 and TRBJ2-5; a weak D match, TRBD1 (5 bases). Germline V gene data show CDR1 as LGHDT and CDR2 as YNNKEL (reference sequence). V was cut by 1 base and J by 5 bases, with 20 bases left in between. The CDR3 has 17 residues.

This clonotype showed up many times. The gene calls are TRBV10-3 and TRBJ1-5, with no clear D. V was trimmed by 0 bases and J by 0 bases, leaving 6 bases between them. The CDR3 length is 15 residues. CDR1 and CDR2 (germline): ENHRY, SYGVKD. DNA for the CDR3: TGTGCCATCAGTGAGTCCCGTCTTAGCAATCAGCCCCAGCATTTT. Amino acid sequence: CAISESRLSNQPQHF.

This clonotype is medium-sized by share. The rearrangement uses TRBV5-1 and TRBJ2-5, with 11 bases matching TRBD1. Germline V gene sequence: CDR1 SGHRS, CDR2 YFSETQ. The CDR3 totals 15 residues. V shed 1 base, J shed 5 bases, and the junction held 4 bases outside the gene matches. The CDR3, as DNA: TGCGCCAGCAGCTTGCGGACAGGGGGCACTGAGACCCAGTACTTC. The encoded protein is CASSLRTGGTETQYF.

J is TRBJ2-7 and V is TRBV4-1; 8 bases agree with TRBD2. CDR1 and CDR2 from the germline V gene are MGHRA and YSYEKL. The CDR3 totals 16 residues. Germline trimming cut 4 bases from V and 4 bases from J; bases unmatched to any gene: 12. The CDR3 loop reads CASSPVGVAGSYEQYF. The CDR3 DNA follows: TGCGCCAGCAGCCCCGTGGGAGTAGCGGGGTCGTACGAGCAGTACTTC.

Comments on this clonotype: A much larger clone differs from this one at a single base, so this may be a read error. The V call is TRBV7-9, the J call TRBJ2-7, with D perhaps matching TRBD2 (6 bases). Germline loops: CDR1 SEHNR, CDR2 FQNEAQ (reference sequence). The CDR3 consists of 15 residues. CDR3 nucleotides: TGTGCCAACAGCTTAGGGGAGGTGCTGGCCTACGAGCAGTACTTC. Residues: CANSLGEVLAYEQYF.

By sample fraction, this clonotype is medium-sized. The rearrangement joins TRBV6-1 to TRBJ1-5; D gene uncertain. The CDR3 has 13 amino acids. Germline CDR1 and CDR2: MNHNS and SASEGT. V was trimmed by 5 bases and J by 2 bases, leaving 7 bases between them. CDR3 sequence: CASSPICNQPQHF. The CDR3 region has the DNA TGTGCCAGCAGTCCGATATGCAATCAGCCCCAGCATTTT.

CDR3: CASRDRGGGTDTQYF. The CDR3 bases are TGTGCCAGCAGGGACCGGGGGGGCGGGACAGATACGCAGTATTTT. This sequence joins TRBV12-3 or TRBV12-4 and TRBJ2-3, with TRBD2 matching over 8 bases. V shed 6 bases and J 3 bases; nucleotides not matched to a gene: 8. The CDR3 extends over 15 amino acids.

By its share, this clonotype is medium-sized. CDR3 sequence (DNA): TGTGCCAGCAGTGGGTTGCAGGAGGGGACCCAGTACTTC. It yields the protein CASSGLQEGTQYF. The genes are TRBV25-1 and TRBJ2-5; D possibly corresponds to TRBD2 (6 bases). Trimming pared 4 bases from V and 7 bases from J, leaving 13 bases between. Germline CDR1 reads MGHDK; CDR2 reads SYGVNS. The CDR3 spans 13 residues.

The V and J genes are TRBV3-1 and TRBJ2-7, with a tentative D call TRBD1 (6 bases). Trimming cost V 4 bases and J 3 bases, with 10 bases left between them. CDR1 is LGHDT and CDR2 is YNNKEL in the germline V gene (reference sequence). There are 13 residues in the CDR3. The CDR3 loop is CASSRLTGYEQYF. In DNA, the CDR3 is TGTGCCAGCAGCCGCTTGACAGGCTACGAGCAGTACTTC.

This chain uses TRBV5-6 with TRBJ1-2, with 7 bases that match TRBD1. This CDR3 has 16 amino acids. J was trimmed by 5 bases and V by 1 base; bases with no gene match: 11. From germline, CDR1 is SGHDT and CDR2 YYEEEE. CDR3 sequence: CASSLLALQGKYGYTF. CDR3 in DNA: TGTGCCAGCAGCTTGCTAGCCCTACAGGGGAAGTATGGCTACACCTTC.

With respect to this clonotype: A much more abundant neighbour one base away suggests this may be a read error. The chain employs TRBV25-1 and TRBJ2-7; no reliable D call. CDR1 is MGHDK, CDR2 SYGVNS, per germline. The ends were cut back, 3 bases at V and 0 bases at J, with 6 bases in the middle. CDR3 length: 13 residues. CDR3 loop: CASSETPSYEQYF. The CDR3 nucleotides read TGTGCCAGCAGTGAGACACCCTCCTACGAGCAGTACTTC.

This chain joins TRBV30 and TRBJ2-3; no reliable D call. The CDR3 has 15 amino acids. In germline, CDR1 is GTSNPN, CDR2 SVGIG (reference sequence). With 2 bases removed from V and 1 base from J, the gap between germline ends came to 13 bases. DNA for the CDR3: TGTGCCTGGAGTCCCTGGTGCGGCCGCACAGATACGCAGTATTTT. Its protein product is CAWSPWCGRTDTQYF.

This clonotype was detected a few times. This could be a read error, since a much larger clone is one nucleotide away. The chain's CDR3 is CASSYDRVRGYTF. The CDR3 DNA reads TGTGCCAGCAGTTACGACAGGGTCAGGGGCTACACCTTC. The chain uses TRBV6-5 and TRBJ1-2; 7 bases are a match to TRBD1. The junction had 5 bases not matched to a gene; V was cut back by 2 bases and J by 8 bases. Germline lookup yields CDR1 MNHEY and CDR2 SVGAGI. The CDR3 loop spans 13 amino acids.

The gene calls are TRBV30 and TRBJ2-3; D is unclear. The ends were cut back, 3 bases at V and 0 bases at J, with 10 bases in the middle. Germline-derived CDR1 and CDR2 are GTSNPN and SVGIG (reference sequence). CDR3 length equals 14 residues. The CDR3 coding sequence is TGTGCCTGGAGCGCCGGAGCTAGCACAGATACGCAGTATTTT. Residues: CAWSAGASTDTQYF.

This clonotype is classed as medium-sized. The chain employs TRBV10-3 and TRBJ1-2; TRBD1 is a possible D gene (6 bases). Between the trimmed V and J ends, which lost 0 bases and 4 bases, there was a span of 12 bases. The CDR3 covers 15 residues. CDR1 and CDR2 from the germline V gene are ENHRY and SYGVKD. The CDR3 bases are TGTGCCATCAGTGAGTCCGGCAGGGGAGCCTATGGCTACACCTTC. This encodes CAISESGRGAYGYTF.

By its share, this clonotype is medium-sized. V usage is TRBV12-5 and J usage is TRBJ2-7; the D gene is possibly TRBD1 (6 bases). The CDR3 has 14 amino acids. V dropped 6 bases and J dropped 0 bases, with 12 bases sitting between them. Germline assignment: CDR1 LGHNT and CDR2 FRNRAP. CDR3 nucleotide sequence: TGTGCTAGTGGACTGGACAGTTGCTCCTACGAGCAGTACTTC. It translates to CASGLDSCSYEQYF. Full variable domain (remainder filled in from reference TRBV12-5 and TRBJ2-7): DARVTQTPRHKVTEMGQEVTMRCQPILGHNTVFWYRQTMMQGLELLAYFRNRAPLDDSGMPKDRFSAEMPDATLATLKIQPSEPRDSAVYFCASGLDSCSYEQYFGPGTRLTVT.